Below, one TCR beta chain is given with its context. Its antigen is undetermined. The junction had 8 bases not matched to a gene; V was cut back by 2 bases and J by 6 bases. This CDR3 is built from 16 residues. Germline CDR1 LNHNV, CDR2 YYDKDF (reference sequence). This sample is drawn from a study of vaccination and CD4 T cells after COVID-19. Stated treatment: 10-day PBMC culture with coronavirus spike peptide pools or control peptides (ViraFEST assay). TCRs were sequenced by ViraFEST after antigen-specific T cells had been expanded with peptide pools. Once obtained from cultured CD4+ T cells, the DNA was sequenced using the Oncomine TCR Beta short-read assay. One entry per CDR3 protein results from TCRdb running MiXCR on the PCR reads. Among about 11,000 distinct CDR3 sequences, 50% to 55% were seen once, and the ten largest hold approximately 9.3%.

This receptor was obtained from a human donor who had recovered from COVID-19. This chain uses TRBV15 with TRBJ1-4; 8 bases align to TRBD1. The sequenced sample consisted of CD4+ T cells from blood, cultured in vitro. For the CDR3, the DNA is TGTGCCACCAGCAGACCCCGGACAGGGAGAGATGAAAAACTGTTTTTT. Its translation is CATSRPRTGRDEKLFF.